This T cell receptor (beta chain) emerged from a study of T-cell reconstitution after alpha-beta-depleted transplantation in children. With V trimmed by 0 bases and J by 2 bases, 7 bases remained unmatched. The CDR3 contains 16 residues. Germline CDR1 reads DFQATT; CDR2 reads SNEGSKA (reference sequence). Unique molecular identifiers were incorporated when the TCRbeta library was constructed. MiXCR was run by TCRdb on the PCR reads, yielding one entry per CDR3 protein. The repertoire has some 500,000 distinct CDR3 sequences, over 25% of them found once; the top ten carry around 2.4%. This clonotype appeared a few times.

The chain is built from TRBV20-1 and TRBJ2-3; 8 bases map to TRBD2. The specimen comprised PBMCs from the stem cell graft donor, sampled from the stem cell graft. The sequence was collected from a human donor who donated a stem cell graft to a child with aplastic anemia. The CDR3 coding sequence is TGCAGTGCTAGAGATCTTACTAGCGGTAACACAGATACGCAGTATTTT. It translates to CSARDLTSGNTDTQYF.